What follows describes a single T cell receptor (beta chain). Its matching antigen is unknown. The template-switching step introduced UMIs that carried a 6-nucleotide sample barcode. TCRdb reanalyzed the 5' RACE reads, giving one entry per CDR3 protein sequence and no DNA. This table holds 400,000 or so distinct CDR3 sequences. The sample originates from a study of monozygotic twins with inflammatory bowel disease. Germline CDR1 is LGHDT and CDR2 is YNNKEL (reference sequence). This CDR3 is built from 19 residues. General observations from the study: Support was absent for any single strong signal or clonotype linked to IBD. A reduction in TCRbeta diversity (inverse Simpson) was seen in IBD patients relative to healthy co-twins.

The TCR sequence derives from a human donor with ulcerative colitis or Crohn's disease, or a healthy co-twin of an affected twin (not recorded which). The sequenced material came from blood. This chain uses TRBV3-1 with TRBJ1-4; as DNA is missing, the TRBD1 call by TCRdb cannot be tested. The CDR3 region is CASSQQFGTGVVIPEKLFF.